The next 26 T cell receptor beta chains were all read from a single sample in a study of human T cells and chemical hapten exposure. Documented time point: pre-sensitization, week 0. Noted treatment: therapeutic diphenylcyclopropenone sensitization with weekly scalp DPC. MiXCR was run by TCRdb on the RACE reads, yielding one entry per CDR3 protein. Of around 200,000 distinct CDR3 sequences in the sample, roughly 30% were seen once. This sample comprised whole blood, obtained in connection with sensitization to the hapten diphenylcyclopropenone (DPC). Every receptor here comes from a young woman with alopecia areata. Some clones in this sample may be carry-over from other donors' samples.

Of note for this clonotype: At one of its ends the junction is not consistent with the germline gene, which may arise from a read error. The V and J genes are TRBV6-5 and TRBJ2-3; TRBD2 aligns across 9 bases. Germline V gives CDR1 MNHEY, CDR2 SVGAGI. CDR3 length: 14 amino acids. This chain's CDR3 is CASSDGTSRDTQYF. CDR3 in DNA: TGTGCCAGCAGTGACGGGACTAGCAGAGATACGCAGTATTTT.

The CDR3 nucleotides are TGTGCCAGCAGCTCCCACAGGAATAATGAGCAGTTCTTC. Protein: CASSSHRNNEQFF. V usage is TRBV11-1 and J usage is TRBJ2-1; possible D gene TRBD1, 5 bases. CDR3 length equals 13 residues. The V end was cut by 4 bases, the J end by 7 bases, with 11 bases between. From germline, CDR1 is SGHAT and CDR2 FQDESV (reference sequence). The full variable domain, its missing parts supplied by reference TRBV11-1 and TRBJ2-1, is EAEVAQSPRYKITEKSQAVAFWCDPISGHATLYWYRQILGQGPELLVQFQDESVVDDSQLPKDRFSAERLKGVDSTLKIQPAELGDSAMYLCASSSHRNNEQFFGPGTRLTVL.

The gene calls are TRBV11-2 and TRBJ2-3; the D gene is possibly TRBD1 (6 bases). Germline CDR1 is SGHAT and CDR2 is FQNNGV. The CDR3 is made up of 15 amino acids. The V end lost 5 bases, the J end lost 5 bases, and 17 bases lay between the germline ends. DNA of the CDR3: TGTGCCAGCAGCGTAGGCGCCGGGACATTAGATACGCAGTATTTT. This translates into CASSVGAGTLDTQYF. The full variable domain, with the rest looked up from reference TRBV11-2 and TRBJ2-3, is EAGVAQSPRYKIIEKRQSVAFWCNPISGHATLYWYQQILGQGPKLLIQFQNNGVVDDSQLPKDRFSAERLKGVDSTLKIQPAKLEDSAVYLCASSVGAGTLDTQYFGPGTRLTVL.

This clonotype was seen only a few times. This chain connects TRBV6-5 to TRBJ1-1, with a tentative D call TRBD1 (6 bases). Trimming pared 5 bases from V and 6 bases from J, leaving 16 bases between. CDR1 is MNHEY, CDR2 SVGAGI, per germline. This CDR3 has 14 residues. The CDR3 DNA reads TGTGCCAGCAGTCCTGACAGGTTTATAGCTGAAGCTTTCTTT. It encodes CASSPDRFIAEAFF.

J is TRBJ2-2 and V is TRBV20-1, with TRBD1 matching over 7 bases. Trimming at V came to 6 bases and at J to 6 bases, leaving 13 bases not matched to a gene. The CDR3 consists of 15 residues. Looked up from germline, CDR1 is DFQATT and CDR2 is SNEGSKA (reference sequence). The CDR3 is CSARVKTGPAGELFF. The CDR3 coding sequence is TGCAGTGCAAGGGTAAAGACAGGGCCTGCCGGGGAGCTGTTTTTT.

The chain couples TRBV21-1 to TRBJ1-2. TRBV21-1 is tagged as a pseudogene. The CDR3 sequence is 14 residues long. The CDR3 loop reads CASSKKPNNYGYTF. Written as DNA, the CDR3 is TGTGCCAGCAGCAAAAAGCCGAATAACTATGGCTACACCTTC.

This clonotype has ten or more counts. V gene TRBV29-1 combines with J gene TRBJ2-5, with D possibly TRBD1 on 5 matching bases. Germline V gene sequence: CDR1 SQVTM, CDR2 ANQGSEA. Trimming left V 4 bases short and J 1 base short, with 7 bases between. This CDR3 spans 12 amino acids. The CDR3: CSVGQGQETQYF. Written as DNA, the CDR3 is TGCAGCGTTGGGCAGGGCCAAGAGACCCAGTACTTC.

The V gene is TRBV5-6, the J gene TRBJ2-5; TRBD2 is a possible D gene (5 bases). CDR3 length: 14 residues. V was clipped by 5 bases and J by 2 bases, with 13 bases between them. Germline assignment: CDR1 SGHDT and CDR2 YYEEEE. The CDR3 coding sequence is TGTGCCAGCAGTCCGTCGGAGGCACAAGAGACCCAGTACTTC. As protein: CASSPSEAQETQYF.

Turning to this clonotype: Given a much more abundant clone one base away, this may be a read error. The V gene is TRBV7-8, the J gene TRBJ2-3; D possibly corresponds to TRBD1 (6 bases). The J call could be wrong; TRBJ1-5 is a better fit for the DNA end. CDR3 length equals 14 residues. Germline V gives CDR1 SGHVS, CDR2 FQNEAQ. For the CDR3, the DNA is TGTGCCAGCAGCATCGACAGGAACACAGATACGCAGCATTTT. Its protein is CASSIDRNTDTQHF.

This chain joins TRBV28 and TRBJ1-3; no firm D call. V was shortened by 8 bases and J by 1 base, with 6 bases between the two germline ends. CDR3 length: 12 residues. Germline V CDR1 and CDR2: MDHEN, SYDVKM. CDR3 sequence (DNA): TGTGCCAGCGGACCTTCTGGAAACACCATATATTTT. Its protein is CASGPSGNTIYF.

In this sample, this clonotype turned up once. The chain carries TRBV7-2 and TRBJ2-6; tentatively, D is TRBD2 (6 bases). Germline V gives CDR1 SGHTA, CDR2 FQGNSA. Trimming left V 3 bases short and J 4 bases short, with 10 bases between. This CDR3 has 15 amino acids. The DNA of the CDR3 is TGTGCCAGCAGCTTGGGGGGTTTCGGGGCCAACGTCCTGACTTTC. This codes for CASSLGGFGANVLTF.

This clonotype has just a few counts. The CDR3 reads CASSQETRRNTEAFF. The DNA for the CDR3 is TGCGCCAGCAGCCAAGAGACAAGACGGAACACTGAAGCTTTCTTT. The V call is TRBV4-3, the J call TRBJ1-1, with D uncertain. V gave up 0 bases and J gave up 1 base, with 9 bases separating them. The germline V gene encodes CDR1 LGHNA and CDR2 YSLEER. This CDR3 spans 15 amino acids.

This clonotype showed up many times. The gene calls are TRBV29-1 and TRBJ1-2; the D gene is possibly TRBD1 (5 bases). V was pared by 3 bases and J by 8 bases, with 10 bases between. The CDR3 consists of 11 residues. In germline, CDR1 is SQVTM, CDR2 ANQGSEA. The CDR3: CSVEAGRGYTF. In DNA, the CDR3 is TGCAGCGTTGAGGCAGGGCGAGGCTACACCTTC.

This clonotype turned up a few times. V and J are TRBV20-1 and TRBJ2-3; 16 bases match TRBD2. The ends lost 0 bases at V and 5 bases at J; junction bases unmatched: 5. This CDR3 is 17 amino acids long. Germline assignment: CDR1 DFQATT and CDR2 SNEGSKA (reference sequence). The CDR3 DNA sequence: TGCAGTGCTAGAGAGCGGGGACTAGCGGGAGGGAAAGATACGCAGTATTTT. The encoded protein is CSARERGLAGGKDTQYF.

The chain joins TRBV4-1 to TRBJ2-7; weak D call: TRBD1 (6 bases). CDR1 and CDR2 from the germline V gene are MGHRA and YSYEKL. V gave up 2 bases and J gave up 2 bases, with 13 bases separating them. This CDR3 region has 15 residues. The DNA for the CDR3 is TGCGCCAGCAGCCAATTACCGGGACACACCTACGAGCAGTACTTC. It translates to CASSQLPGHTYEQYF.

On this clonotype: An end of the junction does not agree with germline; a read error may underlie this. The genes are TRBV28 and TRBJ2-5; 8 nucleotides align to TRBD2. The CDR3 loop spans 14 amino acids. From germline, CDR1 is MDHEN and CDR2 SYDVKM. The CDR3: CATSVGTSQETQYF. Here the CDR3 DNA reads TGTGCCACCAGTGTGGGGACTAGCCAAGAGACCCAGTACTTC.

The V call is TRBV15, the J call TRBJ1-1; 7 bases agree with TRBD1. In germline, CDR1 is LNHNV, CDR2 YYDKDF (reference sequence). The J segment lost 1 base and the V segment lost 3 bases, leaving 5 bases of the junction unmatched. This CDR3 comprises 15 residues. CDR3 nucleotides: TGTGCCACCAGCAGTACCGGGACAGCGAACACTGAAGCTTTCTTT. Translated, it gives CATSSTGTANTEAFF.

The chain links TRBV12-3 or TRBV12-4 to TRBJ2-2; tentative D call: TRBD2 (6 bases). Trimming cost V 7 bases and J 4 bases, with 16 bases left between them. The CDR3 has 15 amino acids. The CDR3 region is CASTGAGRGTGELFF. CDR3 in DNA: TGTGCCAGCACGGGAGCGGGCCGAGGCACCGGGGAGCTGTTTTTT.

The chain's CDR3 is CASSLRTSDYEQYF. CDR3 DNA sequence: TGTGCCAGCAGTCTCCGGACTAGCGACTACGAGCAGTACTTC. The genes are TRBV25-1 and TRBJ2-7; 9 bases agree with TRBD2. V shed 5 bases, J shed 3 bases, and the junction held 5 bases outside the gene matches. The CDR3 spans 14 residues. Germline loops: CDR1 MGHDK, CDR2 SYGVNS.

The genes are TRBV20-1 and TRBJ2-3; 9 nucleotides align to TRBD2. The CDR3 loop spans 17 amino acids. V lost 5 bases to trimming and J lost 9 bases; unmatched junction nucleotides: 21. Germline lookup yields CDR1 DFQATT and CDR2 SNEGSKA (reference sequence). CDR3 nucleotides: TGCAGTGCTCGTCCCGGGACTAGCCCCTCCATCGGTTCGACGCAGTATTTT. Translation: CSARPGTSPSIGSTQYF.

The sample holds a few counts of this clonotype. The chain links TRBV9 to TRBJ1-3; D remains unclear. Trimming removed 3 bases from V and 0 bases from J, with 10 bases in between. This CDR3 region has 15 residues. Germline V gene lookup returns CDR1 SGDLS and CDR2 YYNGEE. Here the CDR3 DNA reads TGTGCCAGCAGCGGAACGGAGTTCTCTGGAAACACCATATATTTT. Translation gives CASSGTEFSGNTIYF.

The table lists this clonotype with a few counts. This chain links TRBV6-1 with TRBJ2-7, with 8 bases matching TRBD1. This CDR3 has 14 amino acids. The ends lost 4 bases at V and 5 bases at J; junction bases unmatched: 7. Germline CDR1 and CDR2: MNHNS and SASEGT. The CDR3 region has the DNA TGTGCCAGCAGTGGCAGGGGGCTTCAGGACGAGCAGTACTTC. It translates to CASSGRGLQDEQYF.

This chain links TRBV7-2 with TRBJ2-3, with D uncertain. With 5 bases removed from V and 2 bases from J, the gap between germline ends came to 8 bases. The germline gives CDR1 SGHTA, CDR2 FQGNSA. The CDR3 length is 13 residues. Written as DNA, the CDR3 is TGTGCCAGCAGCGGCCCCAACACAGATACGCAGTATTTT. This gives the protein CASSGPNTDTQYF.

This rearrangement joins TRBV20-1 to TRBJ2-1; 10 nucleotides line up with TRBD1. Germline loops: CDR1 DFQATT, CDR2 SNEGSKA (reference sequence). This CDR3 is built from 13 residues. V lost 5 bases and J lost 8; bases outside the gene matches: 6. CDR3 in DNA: TGCAGTGCTCCGGGACAGGGGACCCATGAGCAGTTCTTC. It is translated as CSAPGQGTHEQFF.

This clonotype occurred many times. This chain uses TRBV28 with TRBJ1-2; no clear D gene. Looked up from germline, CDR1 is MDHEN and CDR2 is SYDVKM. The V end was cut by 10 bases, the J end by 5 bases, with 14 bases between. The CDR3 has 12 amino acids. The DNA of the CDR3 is TGTGCCACCATGCCAGGTTATTATGGCTACACCTTC. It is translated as CATMPGYYGYTF.

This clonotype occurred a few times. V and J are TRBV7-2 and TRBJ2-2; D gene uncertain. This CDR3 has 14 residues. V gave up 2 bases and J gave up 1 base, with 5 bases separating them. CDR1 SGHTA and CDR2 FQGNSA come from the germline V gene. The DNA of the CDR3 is TGTGCCAGCAGCTTACAGGAGAACACCGGGGAGCTGTTTTTT. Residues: CASSLQENTGELFF.